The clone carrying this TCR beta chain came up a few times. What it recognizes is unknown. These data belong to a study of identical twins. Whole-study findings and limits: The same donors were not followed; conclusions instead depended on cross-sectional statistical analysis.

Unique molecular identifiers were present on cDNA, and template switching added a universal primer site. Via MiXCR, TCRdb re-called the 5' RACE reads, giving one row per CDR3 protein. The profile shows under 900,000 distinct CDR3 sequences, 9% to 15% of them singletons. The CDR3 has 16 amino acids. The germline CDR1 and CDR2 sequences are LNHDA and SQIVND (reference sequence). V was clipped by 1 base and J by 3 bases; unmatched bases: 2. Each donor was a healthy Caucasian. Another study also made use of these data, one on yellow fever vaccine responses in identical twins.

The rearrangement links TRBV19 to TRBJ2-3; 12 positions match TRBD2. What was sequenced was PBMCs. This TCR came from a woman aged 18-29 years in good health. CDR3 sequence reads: CASSIATSGRTDTQYF. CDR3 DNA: TGTGCCAGTAGTATAGCAACTAGCGGGAGGACAGATACGCAGTATTTT.